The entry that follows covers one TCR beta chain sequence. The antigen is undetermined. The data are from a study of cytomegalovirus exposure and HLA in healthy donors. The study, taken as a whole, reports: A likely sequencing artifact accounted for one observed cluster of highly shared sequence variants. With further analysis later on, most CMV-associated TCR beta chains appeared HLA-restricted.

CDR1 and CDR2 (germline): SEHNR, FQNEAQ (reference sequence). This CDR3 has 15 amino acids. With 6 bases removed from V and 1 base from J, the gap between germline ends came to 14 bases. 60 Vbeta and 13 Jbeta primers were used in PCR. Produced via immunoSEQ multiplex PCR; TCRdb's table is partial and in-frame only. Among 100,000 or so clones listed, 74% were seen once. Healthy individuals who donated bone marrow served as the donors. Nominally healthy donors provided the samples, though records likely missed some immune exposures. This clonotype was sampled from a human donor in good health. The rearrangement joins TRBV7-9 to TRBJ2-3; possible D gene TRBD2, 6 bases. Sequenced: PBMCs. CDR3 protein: CASRMTRIGTDTQYF. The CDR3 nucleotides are TGTGCCAGCAGGATGACTAGGATAGGCACAGATACGCAGTATTTT.